These 30 T cell receptor beta chains share one sample of origin, sequenced in a study of immune heterogeneity within non-small cell lung tumors. The template for each sample was 550 to 700 ng of genomic DNA, which had been extracted from bulk tumor tissue. Widely spaced biopsies, several per primary tumor, were obtained at surgery. Surgery that was curative in intent was performed on patients with untreated, newly diagnosed non-small cell lung cancer. For the TCR beta CDR3, multiplex PCR with 32 V and 13 J primers performed the amplification. One entry per CDR3 protein results from TCRdb running MiXCR on the multiplex PCR reads. This sample carries about 20,000 distinct CDR3 sequences, less than 35% of them seen once, and the ten largest clones take around 4%. What was sequenced was lung tumor tissue. These TCRs come from a man in his forties with non-small cell lung cancer.

V gene TRBV19 combines with J gene TRBJ1-5, with unresolved D. Trimming took 3 bases from V and 9 from J, leaving 15 bases between them. There are 14 residues in the CDR3. From germline, CDR1 is LNHDA and CDR2 SQIVND (reference sequence). The CDR3 reads CASSINQAGGPQHF. In DNA form, the CDR3 reads TGTGCCAGTAGTATTAACCAGGCCGGTGGGCCCCAGCATTTT.

In its sample, this clonotype was seen many times. The genes are TRBV10-3 and TRBJ2-1; weak D call: TRBD2 (6 bases). Germline V gene sequence: CDR1 ENHRY, CDR2 SYGVKD. Deletions cut 3 bases from V and 15 bases from J, with 21 bases between. This CDR3 contains 14 residues. This CDR3 is CAISEFKSPGLLFF. CDR3 DNA sequence: TGTGCCATCAGTGAATTTAAGAGTCCGGGACTGTTGTTCTTC.

As regards this clonotype: A single base separates this from a much larger clone, so it may be a read error. The V call is TRBV9, the J call TRBJ1-6, with 12 positions matching TRBD1. This CDR3 region has 15 residues. Germline V lookup: CDR1 SGDLS, CDR2 YYNGEE. CDR3 sequence: CASSWGQGADSTLHF. In DNA form, the CDR3 reads TGTGCCAGCAGCTGGGGACAGGGGGCAGATTCAACCCTCCACTTT.

This clonotype has a count of ten or more. Because the CDR3's place on the DNA is in doubt, the DNA is left out and the CDR3 is given as listed by TCRdb. V usage is TRBV27 and J usage is TRBJ2-2; the table's D call, TRBD2, was not checked against the DNA. Germline V gene sequence: CDR1 MNHEY, CDR2 SMNVEV (reference sequence). Counting both end residues, the CDR3 totals 16 amino acids. The CDR3 loop reads CASSSSAGGSGGELFF.

A word on this clonotype: A much larger clone differs from this one at a single base, so this may be a read error. The CDR3 nucleotides read TGTGCCAGCAGCACAGGGGCCCATGGCTACACCTTC. Protein product: CASSTGAHGYTF. The chain is built from TRBV6-1 and TRBJ1-2; 7 bases match TRBD1. Germline assignment: CDR1 MNHNS and CDR2 SASEGT. V shed 6 bases, J shed 6 bases, and the junction held 4 bases outside the gene matches. CDR3 length equals 12 residues.

In the case of this clonotype: A much larger clone lies a single base off, so this may be a read error. The CDR3 does not end in the conserved phenylalanine or tryptophan, so this is likely a read error. The chain has TRBV2 and TRBJ1-5, with D unresolved. Trimming removed 4 bases from V and 9 bases from J, with 13 bases in between. This CDR3 has 13 residues. Germline V gives CDR1 SNHLY, CDR2 FYNNEI. The CDR3 region has the DNA TGTGCCAGCAGTGTCCAAGGGATCCGGCCCCAGCATTCT. Translated: CASSVQGIRPQHS.

For this clonotype: Germline is not matched at one junction end, which may reflect a read error. The CDR3 nucleotides are TGTGCCAGCAGCCGAGGGTTAGCGGGAGCTGGCACCTGGGAGCTGTTTTTT. This encodes CASSRGLAGAGTWELFF. The V and J genes are TRBV3-1 and TRBJ2-2; 9 bases are a match to TRBD2. The CDR3 covers 17 residues. Germline lookup yields CDR1 LGHDT and CDR2 YNNKEL (reference sequence).

A note on this clonotype: A much larger clonotype is one base distant, so this may be a read error. This chain links TRBV28 with TRBJ1-2; no definite D call. This CDR3 contains 12 residues. Trimming removed 10 bases from V and 0 bases from J, with 9 bases in between. Germline V gene data show CDR1 as MDHEN and CDR2 as SYDVKM. The CDR3 DNA reads TGTGCCATCAGCCAACCTAACTATGGCTACACCTTC. It yields the protein CAISQPNYGYTF.

CDR3 sequence reads: CATSEGGAGTDTQYF. CDR3 bases: TGTGCCACCAGTGAAGGGGGCGCGGGCACAGATACGCAGTATTTT. The chain couples TRBV24-1 to TRBJ2-3; 7 bases align to TRBD1. Germline V gene lookup returns CDR1 KGHDR and CDR2 SFDVKD. V shed 4 bases and J 1 base; nucleotides not matched to a gene: 4. CDR3 length equals 15 residues.

This clonotype was seen only a few times. V is TRBV7-2 and J is TRBJ2-5; 7 bases fit TRBD2. Germline values: CDR1 SGHTA, CDR2 FQGNSA. V lost 6 bases and J lost 3; bases outside the gene matches: 13. The CDR3 runs 16 residues. CDR3 amino acids: CASRGMGEGSKETQYF. The CDR3 region has the DNA TGTGCCAGCAGGGGGATGGGGGAGGGGTCAAAAGAGACCCAGTACTTC.

There are a few counts of this clonotype. This may stem from a read error, because a much larger clone lies one nucleotide away. The CDR3 sequence is CANSLWGGSYEQYF. The CDR3, as DNA: TGTGCCAACAGTTTATGGGGGGGATCCTACGAGCAGTACTTC. The chain joins TRBV27 to TRBJ2-7; TRBD2 matches 7 bases. This CDR3 is 14 amino acids long. Germline V gene sequence: CDR1 MNHEY, CDR2 SMNVEV (reference sequence).

Comment on this clonotype: A much larger clone sits a single nucleotide away, making a read error possible. The chain recombines TRBV12-3 or TRBV12-4 with TRBJ1-3; 8 bases match TRBD1. V lost 8 bases to trimming and J lost 2 bases; unmatched junction nucleotides: 5. The CDR3 runs to 14 residues. CDR3 coding DNA: TGTGCCAGCGGTTCACAGGGGGCTGGAAACACCATATATTTT. It encodes CASGSQGAGNTIYF.

This clonotype has just a few counts. The V gene is TRBV27, the J gene TRBJ2-5; 9 bases match TRBD2. This CDR3 has 19 residues. Unmatched junction bases numbered 17, after V lost 5 bases and J lost 1 base. The germline V gene has CDR1 MNHEY and CDR2 SMNVEV (reference sequence). CDR3 sequence reads: CASSPSPSGTRGFQETQYF. For the CDR3, the DNA is TGTGCCAGCAGTCCCTCACCTAGCGGGACCCGGGGATTCCAAGAGACCCAGTACTTC.

A note on this clonotype: Just one base apart from a much larger clone, this may be a read error. The rearrangement uses TRBV2 and TRBJ1-2; D might be TRBD1 (5 bases). This CDR3 is 13 amino acids long. V dropped 8 bases and J dropped 1 base, with 11 bases sitting between them. Per the germline V gene, CDR1 is SNHLY and CDR2 is FYNNEI. CDR3 region: CASGAGGNYGYTF. The CDR3 DNA reads as TGTGCCAGCGGTGCCGGGGGTAACTATGGCTACACCTTC.

On this clonotype itself: A much larger clone lies a single base off, so this may be a read error. The rearrangement joins TRBV30 to TRBJ1-3; 8 nucleotides line up with TRBD1. In germline, CDR1 is GTSNPN, CDR2 SVGIG (reference sequence). This CDR3 has 15 amino acids. CDR3 protein: CAWSARGQTGSTIYF. For the CDR3, the DNA is TGTGCCTGGAGTGCCAGGGGGCAGACTGGAAGCACCATATATTTT.

The chain carries TRBV20-1 and TRBJ2-7; D call uncertain. Germline V gene sequence: CDR1 DFQATT, CDR2 SNEGSKA (reference sequence). V lost 3 bases, J lost 0 bases, and 12 bases lay in between. This CDR3 has 14 amino acids. DNA of the CDR3: TGCAGTGCTAGCCGAGGCAGCTACTCCTACGAGCAGTACTTC. Translating it yields CSASRGSYSYEQYF.

To note about this clonotype: This may come from a read error, since a much larger clone is one base off. This chain connects TRBV19 to TRBJ2-7, with 7 bases lining up with TRBD1. The CDR3 length is 14 residues. Unmatched junction bases numbered 9, after V lost 6 bases and J lost 4 bases. Germline CDR1 and CDR2: LNHDA and SQIVND (reference sequence). Here the CDR3 reads CASSGVDRAYEQYF. For the CDR3, the DNA is TGTGCCAGTAGCGGGGTAGACAGGGCTTACGAGCAGTACTTC.

The CDR3 spells CSAPRYNQETQYF. Here the CDR3 DNA reads TGCAGTGCCCCCCGATACAACCAAGAGACCCAGTACTTC. This chain links TRBV20-1 with TRBJ2-5; D is unclear. CDR1 and CDR2 from the germline V gene are DFQATT and SNEGSKA (reference sequence). Trimming took 6 bases from V and 0 from J, leaving 11 bases between them. The CDR3 loop spans 13 amino acids.

This clonotype was seen a few times. V gene TRBV19 combines with J gene TRBJ2-6; tentatively, D is TRBD1 or TRBD2 (5 bases each). Germline V gene data show CDR1 as LNHDA and CDR2 as SQIVND (reference sequence). This CDR3 region has 17 residues. Trimming removed 3 bases at V and 2 bases at J, with 14 bases between. In DNA form, the CDR3 reads TGTGCCAGTAGTATCTTGGGACGGGGACCTGGGGCCAACGTCCTGACTTTC. Protein product: CASSILGRGPGANVLTF.

This sequence joins TRBV12-3 or TRBV12-4 and TRBJ1-1, with a tentative D call TRBD1 (5 bases). V was trimmed by 6 bases and J by 1 base, leaving 9 bases between them. This CDR3 region has 13 residues. CDR3 protein: CASRTGGNTEAFF. In DNA, the CDR3 is TGTGCCAGCAGAACGGGGGGGAACACTGAAGCTTTCTTT.

V gene TRBV12-3 or TRBV12-4 combines with J gene TRBJ1-1, with D possibly matching TRBD1 (6 bases). Between the trimmed V and J ends, which lost 8 bases and 2 bases, there was a span of 18 bases. CDR3 size: 15 residues. In DNA, the CDR3 is TGTGCCAGCGCCCTTTTCCGCGGGGGCAACACTGAAGCTTTCTTT. This encodes CASALFRGGNTEAFF.

The chain uses TRBV7-9 and TRBJ2-7; D may be TRBD1 or TRBD2 (5 bases each). This CDR3 is 12 amino acids long. V was cut by 5 bases and J by 6 bases, with 11 bases left in between. The germline V gene has CDR1 SEHNR and CDR2 FQNEAQ (reference sequence). CDR3 region: CASSTSGREQYF. CDR3 sequence (DNA): TGTGCCAGCAGCACCTCGGGACGCGAGCAGTACTTC. The full variable domain, rest sourced from reference TRBV7-9 and TRBJ2-7, is DTGVSQNPRHKITKRGQNVTFRCDPISEHNRLYWYRQTLGQGPEFLTYFQNEAQLEKSRLLSDRFSAERPKGSFSTLEIQRTEQGDSAMYLCASSTSGREQYFGPGTRLTVT.

This clonotype was recorded a few times. The chain joins TRBV10-3 to TRBJ1-1; D is ambiguous. The CDR3 contains 14 residues. The V end lost 4 bases, the J end lost 1 base, and 10 bases lay between the germline ends. Looked up from germline, CDR1 is ENHRY and CDR2 is SYGVKD. The CDR3 bases are TGTGCCATCAGTGGAAGGACCCCGAACACTGAAGCTTTCTTT. Translation gives CAISGRTPNTEAFF.

The chain employs TRBV7-9 and TRBJ2-1, with D perhaps matching TRBD1 (6 bases). The V end lost 3 bases, the J end lost 5 bases, and 11 bases lay between the germline ends. Germline V gene lookup returns CDR1 SEHNR and CDR2 FQNEAQ (reference sequence). The CDR3 runs to 14 residues. CDR3 loop: CASSFRGTDNEQFF. In DNA, the CDR3 is TGTGCCAGCAGCTTCAGGGGCACGGACAATGAGCAGTTCTTC.

In this sample, this clonotype turned up a few times. The V call is TRBV4-1, the J call TRBJ2-1; D perhaps matches TRBD2 (7 bases). The CDR3 totals 16 residues. CDR1 is MGHRA, CDR2 YSYEKL, per germline. V lost 2 bases to trimming and J lost 2 bases, with 13 bases between them. Here the CDR3 DNA reads TGCGCCAGCAGCCAAAGTGGGGGGGCCACCTACAATGAGCAGTTCTTC. Protein sequence: CASSQSGGATYNEQFF.

This clonotype came up a few times. The V call is TRBV7-8, the J call TRBJ2-7, with D hard to call. V was shortened by 3 bases and J by 4 bases, with 22 bases between the two germline ends. Germline V gives CDR1 SGHVS, CDR2 FQNEAQ. The CDR3 length is 17 residues. The CDR3 sequence: CASSFDPADSLSYEQYF. The CDR3, as DNA: TGTGCCAGCAGCTTCGATCCGGCTGACTCCCTTTCTTACGAGCAGTACTTC.

The V gene is TRBV20-1, the J gene TRBJ1-1, with 7 bases identical to TRBD1. Trimming cost V 4 bases and J 4 bases; bases outside gene matches: 9. The CDR3 extends over 14 amino acids. Per germline, CDR1 DFQATT and CDR2 SNEGSKA (reference sequence). In DNA form, the CDR3 reads TGCAGTGCTATCCGGGACAGAGCCTTCACTGAAGCTTTCTTT. Translating gives CSAIRDRAFTEAFF.

This clonotype was seen a few times. A junction boundary mismatches the germline segment, possibly from a read error. The chain couples TRBV9 to TRBJ2-6, with D possibly matching TRBD1 (5 bases). There are 16 residues in the CDR3. Per germline, CDR1 SGDLS and CDR2 YYNGEE. In nucleotides, the CDR3 is TGTGCCAGCAGCGTGAGACCAGGATCTGGGGCCAACGTCCCGACTTTC. As protein: CASSVRPGSGANVPTF.

This clonotype was observed a few times. The chain joins TRBV27 to TRBJ2-2; D not certain. The ends were cut back, 5 bases at V and 6 bases at J, with 13 bases in the middle. The CDR3 contains 14 residues. Germline V gene data show CDR1 as MNHEY and CDR2 as SMNVEV (reference sequence). The CDR3 nucleotides read TGTGCCAGCAGTCCGGCCAGTGGGGCCGGGGAGCTGTTTTTT. It translates to CASSPASGAGELFF.

With regard to this clonotype: A much larger clone sits a single nucleotide away, making a read error possible. This chain joins TRBV10-3 and TRBJ2-7, with 13 bases aligning to TRBD2. This CDR3 region has 15 residues. Germline V gene data show CDR1 as ENHRY and CDR2 as SYGVKD. CDR3 sequence: CAISERTSGRSELYF. Written as DNA, the CDR3 is TGTGCCATCAGTGAAAGGACTAGCGGGAGATCCGAGCTGTACTTC.